This T cell receptor beta chain was sequenced during a study of regulatory T cells in long-lasting Graves disease. The CDR3 loop spans 15 amino acids. In germline, CDR1 is DFQATT, CDR2 SNEGSKA (reference sequence). Trimming stripped 1 base from V and 3 bases from J, with 13 bases between. This clonotype has ten or more counts. The time point is: newly diagnosed GD, antithyroid drugs for less than 3 months. TCR sequences were obtained from RNA taken from PBMCs. Construction of the TCR beta libraries employed iRepertoire HTBI primers in conjunction with Arm-PCR of CDR3 regions. TCRdb reprocessed the multiplex PCR reads via MiXCR and lists one record per CDR3 protein. This table holds 200,000 to 250,000 distinct CDR3 sequences, 20% found once.

The TCR was taken from a female donor with Graves disease. The specimen was peripheral blood mononuclear cells (PBMCs), collected at new diagnosis, from a patient treated with antithyroid drugs. The genes are TRBV20-1 and TRBJ2-1; D is unclear. The CDR3 protein is CSARVGLKVYNEQFF. The DNA for the CDR3 is TGCAGTGCTAGAGTGGGTTTGAAGGTCTACAATGAGCAGTTCTTC.